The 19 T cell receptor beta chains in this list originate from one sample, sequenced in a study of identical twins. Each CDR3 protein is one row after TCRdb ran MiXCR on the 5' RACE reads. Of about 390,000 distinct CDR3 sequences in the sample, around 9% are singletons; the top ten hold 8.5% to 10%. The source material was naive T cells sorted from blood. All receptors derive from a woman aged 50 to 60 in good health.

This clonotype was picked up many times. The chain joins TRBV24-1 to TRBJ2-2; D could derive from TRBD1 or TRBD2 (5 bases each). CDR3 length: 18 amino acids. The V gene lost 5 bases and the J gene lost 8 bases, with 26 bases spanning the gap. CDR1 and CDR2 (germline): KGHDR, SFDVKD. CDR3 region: CATSGPLRDGRETGELFF. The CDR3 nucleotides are TGTGCCACCAGTGGCCCACTCAGGGACGGCAGAGAAACTGGGGAGCTGTTTTTT.

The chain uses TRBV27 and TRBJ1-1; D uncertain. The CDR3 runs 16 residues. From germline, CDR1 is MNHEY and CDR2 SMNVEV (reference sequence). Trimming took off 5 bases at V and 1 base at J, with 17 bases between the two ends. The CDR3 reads CASSGGVLTWNTEAFF. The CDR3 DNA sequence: TGTGCCAGCAGTGGTGGGGTTCTCACGTGGAACACTGAAGCTTTCTTT.

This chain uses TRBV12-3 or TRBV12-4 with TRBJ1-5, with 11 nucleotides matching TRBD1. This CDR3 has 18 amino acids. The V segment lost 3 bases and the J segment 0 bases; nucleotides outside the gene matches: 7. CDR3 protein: CASSFGQGALNSNQPQHF. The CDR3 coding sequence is TGTGCCAGCAGTTTCGGACAGGGGGCTTTAAATAGCAATCAGCCCCAGCATTTT.

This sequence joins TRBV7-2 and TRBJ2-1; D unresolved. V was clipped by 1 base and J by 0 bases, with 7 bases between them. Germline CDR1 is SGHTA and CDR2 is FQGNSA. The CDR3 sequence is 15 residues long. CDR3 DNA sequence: TGTGCCAGCAGCTTAGAGTCGAGCTCCTACAATGAGCAGTTCTTC. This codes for CASSLESSSYNEQFF.

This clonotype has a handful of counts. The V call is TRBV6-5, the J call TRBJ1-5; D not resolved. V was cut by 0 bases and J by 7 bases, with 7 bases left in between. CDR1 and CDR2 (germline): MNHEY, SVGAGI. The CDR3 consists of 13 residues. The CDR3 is CASSYSRWQPQHF. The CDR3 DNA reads TGTGCCAGCAGTTACTCCCGTTGGCAGCCCCAGCATTTT.

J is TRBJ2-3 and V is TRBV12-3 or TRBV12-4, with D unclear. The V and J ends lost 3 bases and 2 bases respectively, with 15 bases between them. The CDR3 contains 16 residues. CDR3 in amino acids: CASSFLAGLNTDTQYF. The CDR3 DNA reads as TGTGCCAGCAGTTTTCTCGCCGGGCTTAACACAGATACGCAGTATTTT.

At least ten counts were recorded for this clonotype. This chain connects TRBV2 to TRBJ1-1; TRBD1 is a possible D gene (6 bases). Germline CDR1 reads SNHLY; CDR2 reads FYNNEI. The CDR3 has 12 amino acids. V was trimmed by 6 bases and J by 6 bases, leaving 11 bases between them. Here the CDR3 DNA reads TGTGCCAGCAGCGGGGGGCCCTCTGAAGCTTTCTTT. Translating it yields CASSGGPSEAFF.

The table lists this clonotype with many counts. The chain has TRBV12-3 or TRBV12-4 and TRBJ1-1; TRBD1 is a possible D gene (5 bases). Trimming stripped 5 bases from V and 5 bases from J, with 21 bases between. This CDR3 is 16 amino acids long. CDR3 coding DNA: TGTGCCAGCAGTGCCCAGGGTTTGGGAGCTTGGACTGAAGCTTTCTTT. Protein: CASSAQGLGAWTEAFF.

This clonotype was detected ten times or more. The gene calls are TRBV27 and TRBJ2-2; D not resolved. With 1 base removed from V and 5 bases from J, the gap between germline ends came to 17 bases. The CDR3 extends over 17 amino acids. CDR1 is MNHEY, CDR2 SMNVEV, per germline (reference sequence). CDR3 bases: TGTGCCAGCAGTTTATTACCGAGGAGCGTAAAGACCGGGGAGCTGTTTTTT. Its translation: CASSLLPRSVKTGELFF.

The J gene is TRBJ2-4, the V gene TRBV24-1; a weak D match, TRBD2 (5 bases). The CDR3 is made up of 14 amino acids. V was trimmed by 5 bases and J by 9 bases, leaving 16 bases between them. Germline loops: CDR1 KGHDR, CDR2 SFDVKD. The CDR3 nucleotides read TGTGCCACCAGTGCCCCTCTAGCCCCGGGCATTCAGTACTTC. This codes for CATSAPLAPGIQYF.

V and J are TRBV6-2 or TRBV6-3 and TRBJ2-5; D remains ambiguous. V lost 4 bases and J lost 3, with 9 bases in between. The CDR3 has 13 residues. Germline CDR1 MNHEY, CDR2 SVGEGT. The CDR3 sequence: CASSSGFEETQYF. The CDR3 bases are TGTGCCAGCAGTTCCGGATTCGAAGAGACCCAGTACTTC.

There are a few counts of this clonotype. The DNA of the CDR3 is TGTGCCATCAGTGAGAGGGCCGCGCAGTTCTTC. It codes for CAISERAAQFF. This rearrangement joins TRBV10-3 to TRBJ2-1; D not resolved. The CDR3 contains 11 residues. Trimming cost V 2 bases and J 12 bases, with 8 bases left between them. Germline CDR1 and CDR2: ENHRY and SYGVKD.

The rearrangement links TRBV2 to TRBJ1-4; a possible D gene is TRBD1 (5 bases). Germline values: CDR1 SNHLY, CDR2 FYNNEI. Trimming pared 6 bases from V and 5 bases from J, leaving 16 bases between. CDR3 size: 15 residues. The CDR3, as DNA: TGTGCCAGCAGGGGGGGAGGCTCTAAAAATGAAAAACTGTTTTTT. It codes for CASRGGGSKNEKLFF.

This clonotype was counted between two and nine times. CDR3 loop: CASSPVAGLAPDTQYF. The CDR3 coding sequence is TGTGCCAGCTCACCAGTTGCCGGACTAGCACCAGATACGCAGTATTTT. The chain carries TRBV18 and TRBJ2-3, with 8 nucleotides matching TRBD2. This CDR3 contains 16 residues. In germline, CDR1 is KGHSH, CDR2 LQKENI. Unmatched junction bases numbered 8, after V lost 2 bases and J lost 4 bases.

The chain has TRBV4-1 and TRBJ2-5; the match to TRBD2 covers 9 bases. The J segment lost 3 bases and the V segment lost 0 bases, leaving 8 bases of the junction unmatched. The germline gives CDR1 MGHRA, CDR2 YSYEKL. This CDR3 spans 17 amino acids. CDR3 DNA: TGCGCCAGCAGCCAAGAGCCGCCGGGACTAGCAGAAGAGACCCAGTACTTC. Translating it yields CASSQEPPGLAEETQYF.

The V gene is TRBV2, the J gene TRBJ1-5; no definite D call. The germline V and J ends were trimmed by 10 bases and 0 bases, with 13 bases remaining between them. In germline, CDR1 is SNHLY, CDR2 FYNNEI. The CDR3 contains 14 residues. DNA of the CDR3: TGTGCCACCGATTCCCCCTATAGCAATCAGCCCCAGCATTTT. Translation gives CATDSPYSNQPQHF.

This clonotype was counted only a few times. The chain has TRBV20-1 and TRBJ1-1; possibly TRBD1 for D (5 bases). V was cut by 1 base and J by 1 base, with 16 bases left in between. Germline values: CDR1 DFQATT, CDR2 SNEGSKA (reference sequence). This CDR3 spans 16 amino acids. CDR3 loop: CSARVAKGTKNTEAFF. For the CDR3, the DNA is TGCAGTGCTAGAGTTGCTAAGGGGACGAAGAACACTGAAGCTTTCTTT.

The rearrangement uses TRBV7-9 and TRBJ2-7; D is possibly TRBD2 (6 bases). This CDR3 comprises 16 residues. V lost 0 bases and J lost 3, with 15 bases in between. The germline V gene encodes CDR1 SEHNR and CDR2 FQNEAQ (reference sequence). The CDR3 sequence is CASSLAPAGLFYEQYF. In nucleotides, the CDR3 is TGTGCCAGCAGCTTAGCGCCGGCGGGACTTTTCTACGAGCAGTACTTC.

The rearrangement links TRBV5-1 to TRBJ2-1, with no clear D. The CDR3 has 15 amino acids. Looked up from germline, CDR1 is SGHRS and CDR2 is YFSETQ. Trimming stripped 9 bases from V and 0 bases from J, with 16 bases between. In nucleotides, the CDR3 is TGCGCCACTACTGTCGACCCGAGCTCCTACAATGAGCAGTTCTTC. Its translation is CATTVDPSSYNEQFF.